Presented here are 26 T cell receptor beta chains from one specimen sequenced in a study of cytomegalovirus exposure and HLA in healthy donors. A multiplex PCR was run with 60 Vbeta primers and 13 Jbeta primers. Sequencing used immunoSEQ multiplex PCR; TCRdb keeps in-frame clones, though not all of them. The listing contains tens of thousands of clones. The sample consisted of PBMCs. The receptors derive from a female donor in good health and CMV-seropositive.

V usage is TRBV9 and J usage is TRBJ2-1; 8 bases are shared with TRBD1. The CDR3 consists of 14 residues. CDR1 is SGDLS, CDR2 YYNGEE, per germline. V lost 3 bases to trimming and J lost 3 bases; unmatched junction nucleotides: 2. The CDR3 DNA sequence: TGTGCCAGCAGCGGTGGACAGGGCTACAATGAGCAGTTCTTC. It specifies CASSGGQGYNEQFF.

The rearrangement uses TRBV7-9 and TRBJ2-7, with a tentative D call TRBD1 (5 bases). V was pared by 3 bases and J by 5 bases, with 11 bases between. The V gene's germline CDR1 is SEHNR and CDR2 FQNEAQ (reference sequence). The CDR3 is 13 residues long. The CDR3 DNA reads TGTGCCAGCAGCTTCGCAGGGTTTCACGAGCAGTACTTC. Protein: CASSFAGFHEQYF.

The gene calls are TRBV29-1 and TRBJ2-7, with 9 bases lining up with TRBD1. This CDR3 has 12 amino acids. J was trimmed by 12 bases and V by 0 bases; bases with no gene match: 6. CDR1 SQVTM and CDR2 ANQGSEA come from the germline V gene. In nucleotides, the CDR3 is TGCAGCGTTGAAGATCCTGGGACAGGGCCGTACTTC. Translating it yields CSVEDPGTGPYF.

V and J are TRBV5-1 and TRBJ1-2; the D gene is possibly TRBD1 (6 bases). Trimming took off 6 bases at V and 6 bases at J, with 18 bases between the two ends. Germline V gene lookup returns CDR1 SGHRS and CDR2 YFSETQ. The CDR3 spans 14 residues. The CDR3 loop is CASTLGGPTNGYTF. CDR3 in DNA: TGCGCCAGCACGCTAGGGGGACCCACGAATGGCTACACCTTC.

The CDR3 DNA reads as TGCGCCAGCAGCTTACAGGGGGCGCGGGGCACTGAAGCTTTCTTT. It encodes CASSLQGARGTEAFF. The chain joins TRBV5-1 to TRBJ1-1; 9 nucleotides align to TRBD1. Germline V CDR1 and CDR2: SGHRS, YFSETQ. There are 15 residues in the CDR3. J gave up 4 bases and V 2 bases, and 6 bases lay outside the gene matches.

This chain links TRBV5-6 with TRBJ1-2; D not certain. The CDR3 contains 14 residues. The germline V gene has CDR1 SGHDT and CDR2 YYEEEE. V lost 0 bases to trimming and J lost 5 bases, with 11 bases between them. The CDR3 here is CASSLGEGGYGYTF. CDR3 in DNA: TGTGCCAGCAGCTTGGGAGAGGGTGGTTATGGCTACACCTTC.

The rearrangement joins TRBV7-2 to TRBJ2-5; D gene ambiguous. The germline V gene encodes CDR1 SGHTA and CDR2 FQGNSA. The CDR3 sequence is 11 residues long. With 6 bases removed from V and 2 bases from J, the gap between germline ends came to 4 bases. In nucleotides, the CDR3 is TGTGCCAGCAGTCCACAAGAGACCCAGTACTTC. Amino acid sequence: CASSPQETQYF.

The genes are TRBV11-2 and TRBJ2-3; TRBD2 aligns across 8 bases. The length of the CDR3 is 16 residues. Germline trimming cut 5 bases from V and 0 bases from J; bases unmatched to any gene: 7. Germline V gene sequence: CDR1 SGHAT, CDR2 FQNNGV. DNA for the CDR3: TGTGCCAGCAGCGCAACTAGCGGATATAGCACAGATACGCAGTATTTT. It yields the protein CASSATSGYSTDTQYF.

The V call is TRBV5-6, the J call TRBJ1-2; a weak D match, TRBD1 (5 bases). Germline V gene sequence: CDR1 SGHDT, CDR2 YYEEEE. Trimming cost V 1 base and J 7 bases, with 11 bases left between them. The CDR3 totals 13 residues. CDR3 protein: CASSLSGPGGYTF. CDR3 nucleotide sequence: TGTGCCAGCAGCTTGTCAGGGCCTGGTGGCTACACCTTC.

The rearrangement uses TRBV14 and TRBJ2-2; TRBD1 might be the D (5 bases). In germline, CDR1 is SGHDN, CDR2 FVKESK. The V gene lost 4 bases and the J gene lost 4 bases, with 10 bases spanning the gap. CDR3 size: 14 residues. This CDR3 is CASSPRTFTGELFF. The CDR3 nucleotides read TGTGCCAGCAGCCCCAGGACATTCACCGGGGAGCTGTTTTTT.

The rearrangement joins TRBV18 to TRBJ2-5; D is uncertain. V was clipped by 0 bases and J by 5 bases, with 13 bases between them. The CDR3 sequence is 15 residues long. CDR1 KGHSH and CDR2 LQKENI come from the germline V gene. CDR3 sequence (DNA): TGTGCCAGCTCACCACCTGTCCGGGTCGGGGAGACCCAGTACTTC. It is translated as CASSPPVRVGETQYF.

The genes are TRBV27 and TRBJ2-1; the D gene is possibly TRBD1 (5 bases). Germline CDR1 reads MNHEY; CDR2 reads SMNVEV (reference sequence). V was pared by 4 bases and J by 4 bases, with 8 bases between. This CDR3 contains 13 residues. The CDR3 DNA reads TGTGCCAGCAGTTCAGGGTCGTACAATGAGCAGTTCTTC. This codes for CASSSGSYNEQFF.

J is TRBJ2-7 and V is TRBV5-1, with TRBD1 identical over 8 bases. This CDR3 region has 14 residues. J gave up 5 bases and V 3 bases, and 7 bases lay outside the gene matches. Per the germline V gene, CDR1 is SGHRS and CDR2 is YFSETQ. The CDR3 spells CASSSLSTGDEQYF. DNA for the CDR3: TGCGCCAGCAGCTCCTTATCGACAGGGGACGAGCAGTACTTC. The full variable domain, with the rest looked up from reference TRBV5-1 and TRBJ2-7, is KAGVTQTPRYLIKTRGQQVTLSCSPISGHRSVSWYQQTPGQGLQFLFEYFSETQRNKGNFPGRFSGRQFSNSRSEMNVSTLELGDSALYLCASSSLSTGDEQYFGPGTRLTVT.

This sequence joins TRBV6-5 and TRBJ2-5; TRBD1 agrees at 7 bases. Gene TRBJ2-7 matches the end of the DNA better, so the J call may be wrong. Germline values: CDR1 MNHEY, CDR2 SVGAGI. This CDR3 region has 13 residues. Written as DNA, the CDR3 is TGTGCCAGCAGATCGACAGGGATCAACGAGCAGTACTTC. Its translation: CASRSTGINEQYF.

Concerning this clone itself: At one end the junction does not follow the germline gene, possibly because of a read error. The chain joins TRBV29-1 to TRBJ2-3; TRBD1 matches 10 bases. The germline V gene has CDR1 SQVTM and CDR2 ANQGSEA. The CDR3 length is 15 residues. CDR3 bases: TGCAGCGTTCTGCGACAGGGGGCGGGAACAGATAAGCAGTATTTT. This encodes CSVLRQGAGTDKQYF.

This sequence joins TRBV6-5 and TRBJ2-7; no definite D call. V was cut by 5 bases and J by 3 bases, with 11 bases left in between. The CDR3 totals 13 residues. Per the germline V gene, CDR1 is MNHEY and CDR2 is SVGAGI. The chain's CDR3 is CASSPPIYYEQYF. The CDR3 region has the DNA TGTGCCAGCAGTCCCCCTATCTACTACGAGCAGTACTTC.

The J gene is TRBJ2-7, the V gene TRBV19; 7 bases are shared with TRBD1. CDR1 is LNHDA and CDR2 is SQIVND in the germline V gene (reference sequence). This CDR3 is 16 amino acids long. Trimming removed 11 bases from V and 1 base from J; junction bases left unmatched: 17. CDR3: CAVSNRDSGTSYEQYF. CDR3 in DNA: TGTGCCGTTAGCAACCGGGACAGCGGAACGTCCTACGAGCAGTACTTC.

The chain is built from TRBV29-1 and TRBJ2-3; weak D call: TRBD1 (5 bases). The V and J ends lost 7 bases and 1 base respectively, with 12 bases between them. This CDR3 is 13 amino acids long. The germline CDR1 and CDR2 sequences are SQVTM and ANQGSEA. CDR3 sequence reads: CSANTGGTDTQYF. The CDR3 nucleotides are TGCAGCGCCAATACAGGAGGCACAGATACGCAGTATTTT.

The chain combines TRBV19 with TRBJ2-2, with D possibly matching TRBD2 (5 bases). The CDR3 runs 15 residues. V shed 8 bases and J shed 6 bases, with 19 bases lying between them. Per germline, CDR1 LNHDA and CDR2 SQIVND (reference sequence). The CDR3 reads CASGRSYSVAGELFF. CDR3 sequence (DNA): TGTGCCAGTGGACGGAGTTATAGCGTAGCCGGGGAGCTGTTTTTT.

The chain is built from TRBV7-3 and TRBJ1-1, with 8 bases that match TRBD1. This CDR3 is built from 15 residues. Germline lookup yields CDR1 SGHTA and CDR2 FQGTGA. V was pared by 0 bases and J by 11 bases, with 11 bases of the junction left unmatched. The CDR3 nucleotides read TGTGCCAGCAGCTTAACGATGGGGATGACAGGGGATGCTTTCTTT. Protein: CASSLTMGMTGDAFF.

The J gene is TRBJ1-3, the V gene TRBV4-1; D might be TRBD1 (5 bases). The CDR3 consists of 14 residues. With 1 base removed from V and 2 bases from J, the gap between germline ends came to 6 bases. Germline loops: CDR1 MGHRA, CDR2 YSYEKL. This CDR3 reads CASSQGTTGNTIYF. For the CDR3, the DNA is TGCGCCAGCAGCCAAGGGACAACTGGAAACACCATATATTTT.

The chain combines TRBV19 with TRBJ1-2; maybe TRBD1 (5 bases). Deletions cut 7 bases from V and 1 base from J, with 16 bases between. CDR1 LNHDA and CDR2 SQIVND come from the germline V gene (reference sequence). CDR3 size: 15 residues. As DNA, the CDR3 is TGTGCCAGTACAAGAGGCCGGGGGGGTAACTATGGCTACACCTTC. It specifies CASTRGRGGNYGYTF.

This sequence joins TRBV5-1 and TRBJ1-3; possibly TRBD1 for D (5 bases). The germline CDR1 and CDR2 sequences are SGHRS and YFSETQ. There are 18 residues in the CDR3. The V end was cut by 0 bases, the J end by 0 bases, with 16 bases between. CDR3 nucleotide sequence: TGCGCCAGCAGCTTGGTCTCCACGGGACTGACCTCTGGAAACACCATATATTTT. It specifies CASSLVSTGLTSGNTIYF.

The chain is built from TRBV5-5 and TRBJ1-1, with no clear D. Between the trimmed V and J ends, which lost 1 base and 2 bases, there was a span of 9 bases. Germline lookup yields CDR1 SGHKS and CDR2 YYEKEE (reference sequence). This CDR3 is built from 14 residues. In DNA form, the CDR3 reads TGTGCCAGCAGCTTGATACCAGATAACACTGAAGCTTTCTTT. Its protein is CASSLIPDNTEAFF.

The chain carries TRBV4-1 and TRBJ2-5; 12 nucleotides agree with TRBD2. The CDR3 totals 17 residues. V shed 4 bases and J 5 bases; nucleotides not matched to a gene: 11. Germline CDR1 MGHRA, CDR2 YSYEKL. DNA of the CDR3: TGCGCCAGCAGCCCGCGACTAGCGGGAGCGGGGGGGGAGACCCAGTACTTC. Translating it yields CASSPRLAGAGGETQYF.

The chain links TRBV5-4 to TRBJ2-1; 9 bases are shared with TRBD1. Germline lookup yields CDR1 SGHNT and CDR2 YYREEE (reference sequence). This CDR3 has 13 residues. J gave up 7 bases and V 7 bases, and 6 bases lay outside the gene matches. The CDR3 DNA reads TGTGCCAGCTGCCACAGGGGGCAGAATGAGCAGTTCTTC. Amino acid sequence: CASCHRGQNEQFF.